The TCR beta chain under discussion was sequenced for a study of blood T cell repertoires in COVID-19 (dated by TCRdb to about 2020). About the study as a whole: Collaborator samples came from the United States, Italy and Spain and covered acute and convalescent phases of COVID-19. The samples were drawn from two sources: the first 160 participants of the ongoing ImmuneRACE study, and 1,200 or so subjects contributed by 6 global collaborators. The material from the prospective study consisted of cDNA or gDNA derived from T cells, B-cell-depleted T cells, or PBMCs. The repertoires were released in a freely available public database intended as a resource for research on the immune response to SARS-CoV-2. A de-identified subject ID, COVID-19 status, age in years and sex were almost always included in the sample metadata. Where available, HLA class I and class II types were taken from metadata supplied by the sample provider and were not determined by assay-based typing. Deeply sampled blood TCRbeta repertoires from subjects exposed to, actively infected with, or recovered from COVID-19 were included in the dataset.

A remark on this clone: Its antigen is not yet known. There are no base qualities to consult, and no much larger clone falls within one base.

TCRbeta CDR3 regions were amplified from genomic DNA using the immunoSEQ Assay, a bias-controlled multiplex PCR. From the authors' description of their analysis: Within the assay, amplification of reference gene primers was used to estimate how many nucleated cells each sample contained. To quantify the absolute abundance of each unique TCRbeta CDR3 rearrangement, sequence reads were collapsed and filtered. For each sample, productive Simpson clonality was calculated as the square root of Simpson's diversity index over productive rearrangements. The table comes from immuneACCESS by way of TCRdb, which keeps in-frame sequences with V and J called. Part of the clones is missing from these tables; in studies checked, under half for an unresolved V gene and the rest for unknown reasons. Clonal size and the V and J genes are those of that table, whereas D and trimming came from the DNA. In all, the sample holds approximately 530,000 clones, and approximately 88% of those were seen once. The ten largest clones represent 7.5% to 9.5% of the sample.

The germline V end is reduced by 6 bases and the J end by 4 bases; junction bases left unmatched: 8. The CDR3 spans 15 residues, from the cysteine through the phenylalanine. Of all the DNA, just the CDR3 is kept, 45 bases in frame from base 1. From the germline V gene (reference sequence), CDR1 is LGHDT and CDR2 is YNNKEL. Study-wide conclusions, independent of this receptor: The quantity of clinical and demographic metadata differed by source and by participant and was supplied without curation.

One collaborating source in Seattle enrolled patients during active infection and followed them longitudinally through the course of disease. The collaborating institutions used their own protocols to collect whole blood in K2EDTA tubes. Collaborator samples were shipped for TCRbeta analysis as frozen whole blood, isolated PBMCs, or DNA extracted from either sample type. The rearrangement combines TRBV3-1 (or the pseudogene TRBV3-2) with TRBJ1-5; TRBD1 matches 8 bases in the middle. Input material: peripheral blood. This TCR was sampled from a woman aged 45-65 years with COVID-19, enrolled during active disease. CDR3 reads: CASSFTGGANQPQHF. The sequenced DNA is TGTGCCAGCAGTTTCACAGGGGGTGCAAATCAGCCCCAGCATTTT.